The 28 T cell receptor beta chains reported below all come from one sample, sequenced in a study of blood T cell repertoires in COVID-19. The assay was immunoSEQ multiplex PCR, and TCRdb's table has in-frame clones only and misses some. This table has approximately 150,000 clones, over 75% appearing once. Sequenced input: peripheral blood. The receptors shown here come from a man aged 65-85 years who had recovered from COVID-19.

The chain has TRBV9 and TRBJ1-1, with a tentative D call TRBD1 (5 bases). Germline V gene data show CDR1 as SGDLS and CDR2 as YYNGEE. Trimming cost V 4 bases and J 5 bases, with 18 bases left between them. The CDR3 contains 15 residues. CDR3 sequence: CASSLLDRAGTEAFF. The CDR3 DNA sequence: TGTGCCAGCAGCCTTCTCGACAGAGCTGGGACTGAAGCTTTCTTT.

The chain joins TRBV5-4 to TRBJ1-2; 7 bases fit TRBD1. J was trimmed by 8 bases and V by 4 bases; bases with no gene match: 8. CDR3 length: 13 residues. Germline values: CDR1 SGHNT, CDR2 YYREEE (reference sequence). The chain's CDR3 is CASSIRQGGGYTF. The CDR3 coding sequence is TGTGCCAGCAGCATAAGACAGGGAGGCGGCTACACCTTC.

CDR3 loop: CASNAGGSRSNEQFF. DNA for the CDR3: TGCGCCAGCAATGCAGGCGGGAGCAGGAGCAATGAGCAGTTCTTC. The chain combines TRBV10-2 with TRBJ2-1; 7 bases match TRBD2. CDR3 size: 15 residues. Per germline, CDR1 WSHSY and CDR2 SAAADI. Losses at the gene ends were 7 bases for V and 6 bases for J; bases not matched to a gene: 12.

V usage is TRBV11-3 and J usage is TRBJ2-7, with 13 bases identical to TRBD2. The germline CDR1 and CDR2 sequences are SGHNT and YENEEA. The CDR3 length is 14 residues. Trimming removed 5 bases from V and 6 bases from J; junction bases left unmatched: 4. CDR3 sequence (DNA): TGTGCCAGCAGCACCGGACTAGCGGGAGCCGAGCAGTACTTC. This sequence encodes CASSTGLAGAEQYF.

This clone is judged medium-sized. The chain carries TRBV19 and TRBJ2-1; TRBD2 aligns across 12 bases. Unmatched junction bases numbered 6, after V lost 5 bases and J lost 4 bases. This CDR3 comprises 16 residues. Germline V lookup: CDR1 LNHDA, CDR2 SQIVND (reference sequence). The CDR3 here is CASSSRTSGTYNEQFF. CDR3 nucleotide sequence: TGTGCCAGTAGTTCACGGACTAGCGGGACTTACAATGAGCAGTTCTTC.

J is TRBJ2-3 and V is TRBV14, with 10 positions matching TRBD2. J gave up 3 bases and V 4 bases, and 7 bases lay outside the gene matches. The CDR3 has 16 residues. CDR1 SGHDN and CDR2 FVKESK come from the germline V gene. CDR3 bases: TGTGCCAGCAGCCTTTCTAGCGGGAGTTTAACAGATACGCAGTATTTT. It translates to CASSLSSGSLTDTQYF.

This clone showed up just a few times. The V call is TRBV27, the J call TRBJ2-2; possible D gene TRBD2, 6 bases. Germline V gene lookup returns CDR1 MNHEY and CDR2 SMNVEV (reference sequence). The CDR3 length is 19 residues. Trimming took 3 bases from V and 5 from J, leaving 25 bases between them. Written as DNA, the CDR3 is TGTGCCAGCAGTTTTCTATCGGCGGGGAGCGGCCCCGGGACCGGGGAGCTGTTTTTT. This encodes CASSFLSAGSGPGTGELFF.

This clone appeared once. This sequence joins TRBV6-5 and TRBJ2-2; 12 bases agree with TRBD2. V lost 6 bases, J lost 2 bases, and 1 base stayed unmatched. The germline V gene has CDR1 MNHEY and CDR2 SVGAGI. CDR3 length: 15 residues. CDR3 in DNA: TGTGCCAGCAGGACTAGCGGGAGCAACACCGGGGAGCTGTTTTTT. Translated: CASRTSGSNTGELFF.

The chain joins TRBV5-1 to TRBJ2-1, with TRBD2 identical over 11 bases. This CDR3 is built from 16 residues. Germline V gene lookup returns CDR1 SGHRS and CDR2 YFSETQ. V lost 0 bases to trimming and J lost 4 bases; unmatched junction nucleotides: 3. CDR3 in amino acids: CASSLEGLADYNEQFF. In DNA, the CDR3 is TGCGCCAGCAGCTTGGAGGGACTAGCGGATTACAATGAGCAGTTCTTC.

This clone appeared a few times. The chain has TRBV2 and TRBJ2-7, with 8 positions matching TRBD1. Germline CDR1 SNHLY, CDR2 FYNNEI. The CDR3 spans 15 residues. J lost 3 bases, V lost 3 bases, and 7 bases had no gene match. For the CDR3, the DNA is TGTGCCAGCAGTGACCTGAGGACAGGGCTCTACGAGCAGTACTTC. This encodes CASSDLRTGLYEQYF. The full variable domain, rest sourced from reference TRBV2 and TRBJ2-7, is EPEVTQTPSHQVTQMGQEVILRCVPISNHLYFYWYRQILGQKVEFLVSFYNNEISEKSEIFDDQFSVERPDGSNFTLKIRSTKLEDSAMYFCASSDLRTGLYEQYFGPGTRLTVT.

This chain links TRBV2 with TRBJ1-5; TRBD1 agrees at 10 bases. With V trimmed by 7 bases and J by 6 bases, 6 bases remained unmatched. This CDR3 is built from 14 residues. Per germline, CDR1 SNHLY and CDR2 FYNNEI. CDR3 amino acids: CASTGTGEVQPQHF. The CDR3 DNA reads as TGTGCCAGCACAGGGACAGGGGAAGTTCAGCCCCAGCATTTT.

This chain links TRBV9 with TRBJ2-1; TRBD2 agrees at 12 bases. Germline trimming cut 4 bases from V and 5 bases from J; bases unmatched to any gene: 4. In germline, CDR1 is SGDLS, CDR2 YYNGEE. The CDR3 totals 15 residues. The DNA for the CDR3 is TGTGCCAGCAGCCTAGCGGGAGGGCCCCACAATGAGCAGTTCTTC. Encoded protein: CASSLAGGPHNEQFF.

This chain joins TRBV27 and TRBJ2-7, with TRBD2 matching over 9 bases. The CDR3 runs to 15 residues. Germline CDR1 is MNHEY and CDR2 is SMNVEV (reference sequence). Trimming took 1 base from V and 6 from J; bases not matched to a gene: 7. The CDR3 loop is CASSLLGTSTREQYF. The CDR3 nucleotides are TGTGCCAGCAGTTTATTGGGGACTAGCACTCGCGAGCAGTACTTC.

The chain recombines TRBV5-4 with TRBJ2-3; the D gene is possibly TRBD2 (5 bases). Per the germline V gene, CDR1 is SGHNT and CDR2 is YYREEE (reference sequence). CDR3 length equals 15 residues. Trimming stripped 4 bases from V and 1 base from J, with 13 bases between. The CDR3 DNA reads TGTGCCAGCAGCAAGGAAGGAGGAGGCACAGATACGCAGTATTTT. It encodes CASSKEGGGTDTQYF.

This clone occurred once. J is TRBJ1-2 and V is TRBV28; D is unclear. Germline loops: CDR1 MDHEN, CDR2 SYDVKM. The CDR3 is made up of 11 amino acids. Trimming left V 5 bases short and J 6 bases short, with 7 bases between. The DNA for the CDR3 is TGTGCCAGCAGTGCCTCAGATGGCTACACCTTC. Its translation: CASSASDGYTF.

The chain employs TRBV9 and TRBJ1-3; 7 bases fit TRBD1. The CDR3 length is 14 residues. Germline values: CDR1 SGDLS, CDR2 YYNGEE. The V segment lost 3 bases and the J segment 3 bases; nucleotides outside the gene matches: 3. The CDR3 spells CASSARDSGNTIYF. The CDR3 coding sequence is TGTGCCAGCAGCGCGAGGGACAGTGGAAACACCATATATTTT.

A single count supports this clone. The chain is built from TRBV5-1 and TRBJ2-5, with 13 bases lining up with TRBD2. In germline, CDR1 is SGHRS, CDR2 YFSETQ. Trimming cost V 3 bases and J 0 bases; bases outside gene matches: 5. The CDR3 loop spans 17 amino acids. The CDR3 nucleotides read TGCGCCAGCAGCTATCAGGGACTAGCGGGAAACCAAGAGACCCAGTACTTC. Residues: CASSYQGLAGNQETQYF.

The chain uses TRBV9 and TRBJ2-1, with 8 bases that match TRBD2. J lost 0 bases, V lost 2 bases, and 4 bases had no gene match. The CDR3 loop spans 16 amino acids. Germline V gene data show CDR1 as SGDLS and CDR2 as YYNGEE. The chain's CDR3 is CASSVGLGSSYNEQFF. The CDR3 coding sequence is TGTGCCAGCAGCGTGGGACTAGGGAGCTCCTACAATGAGCAGTTCTTC.

This sequence joins TRBV28 and TRBJ2-3; D remains unclear. The CDR3 runs 13 residues. Germline V CDR1 and CDR2: MDHEN, SYDVKM. Trimming cost V 3 bases and J 6 bases, with 10 bases left between them. This CDR3 reads CASSFPQSDTQYF. In DNA form, the CDR3 reads TGTGCCAGCAGTTTCCCCCAGTCGGATACGCAGTATTTT.

The chain couples TRBV5-5 to TRBJ2-5; D unclear. The germline V gene encodes CDR1 SGHKS and CDR2 YYEKEE (reference sequence). V was cut by 1 base and J by 3 bases, with 10 bases left in between. The CDR3 has 14 residues. DNA of the CDR3: TGTGCCAGCAGCTTGTCGACAAATGAAGAGACCCAGTACTTC. It encodes CASSLSTNEETQYF.

V gene TRBV12-3 or TRBV12-4 combines with J gene TRBJ1-2, with a weak D call TRBD1 (5 bases). Trimming shortened V by 2 bases and J by 14 bases, and 18 bases separated the two germline ends. The CDR3 consists of 13 residues. CDR3 region: CASSLSGTGTLTF. The CDR3 DNA reads as TGTGCCAGCAGTTTATCAGGAACCGGGACTCTTACCTTC.

As for this clone: The junction departs from germline at one end; a sequencing error may be responsible. The CDR3 spells CASSARELGELFF. The DNA of the CDR3 is TGTGCTAGCAGCGCCCGGGAGCTCGGGGAGCTGTTTTTT. The V gene is TRBV7-7, the J gene TRBJ2-2; D perhaps matches TRBD2 (6 bases). The CDR3 has 13 residues. Germline values: CDR1 SSHAT, CDR2 FNYEAQ (reference sequence).

Regarding this clone: A read error may account for a junction end that differs from germline. This chain links TRBV7-8 with TRBJ2-2, with D tentatively TRBD2 (6 bases). The CDR3 loop spans 16 amino acids. Germline CDR1 reads SGHVS; CDR2 reads FQNEAQ. The CDR3 region has the DNA TGTGCCAGCAGCATAGCCGGGACTCTGAACACCGGGGAGCTGTTTTTT. Its protein product is CASSIAGTLNTGELFF.

V is TRBV7-3 and J is TRBJ2-2, with TRBD2 identical over 8 bases. Germline CDR1 and CDR2: SGHTA and FQGTGA. Trimming took 5 bases from V and 0 from J; bases not matched to a gene: 2. The CDR3 sequence is 15 residues long. CDR3 sequence: CASSPSGSNTGELFF. The CDR3 DNA follows: TGTGCCAGCAGCCCTAGCGGGTCGAACACCGGGGAGCTGTTTTTT.

The V gene is TRBV7-2, the J gene TRBJ1-3, with 8 bases fitting TRBD1. V trimming: 1 base; J trimming: 3 bases; junction bases outside the gene matches: 5. From germline, CDR1 is SGHTA and CDR2 FQGNSA. The CDR3 loop spans 16 amino acids. The DNA for the CDR3 is TGTGCCAGCAGCTTAGTGGGGACAGGCTTTGGAAACACCATATATTTT. Translating gives CASSLVGTGFGNTIYF.

The J gene is TRBJ2-3, the V gene TRBV7-8, with 7 bases that match TRBD2. CDR1 and CDR2 from the germline V gene are SGHVS and FQNEAQ. V shed 0 bases and J 0 bases; nucleotides not matched to a gene: 6. This CDR3 contains 17 residues. CDR3: CASSLASGGGSTDTQYF. The CDR3 nucleotides are TGTGCCAGCAGCTTAGCTTCTGGCGGGGGAAGCACAGATACGCAGTATTTT.

The chain has TRBV5-1 and TRBJ1-6, with TRBD1 as a possible D gene (5 bases). Trimming shortened V by 2 bases and J by 7 bases, and 7 bases separated the two germline ends. CDR1 SGHRS and CDR2 YFSETQ come from the germline V gene. CDR3 size: 13 residues. The CDR3 nucleotides are TGCGCCAGCAGCTTTGGGGGGAATTCACCCCTCCACTTT. Its protein is CASSFGGNSPLHF.

V is TRBV6-5 and J is TRBJ1-1, with D possibly matching TRBD1 (6 bases). This CDR3 contains 15 residues. CDR1 MNHEY and CDR2 SVGAGI come from the germline V gene. The V end was cut by 6 bases, the J end by 0 bases, with 14 bases between. This chain's CDR3 is CASSQQTGLNTEAFF. CDR3 DNA: TGTGCCAGCAGCCAGCAGACAGGTCTGAACACTGAAGCTTTCTTT.